The rows below give T cell receptor beta chains drawn from one sample of a study of T cells in Graves' hyperthyroidism and ophthalmopathy. MiXCR, run by TCRdb on the multiplex PCR reads, gives a single entry per CDR3 protein. Of fewer than 800,000 distinct CDR3 sequences detected, about a sixth appear once; the ten largest clones hold roughly 8%. Source material: blood. The receptors stem from a man between 18 and 35 years old with Graves' hyperthyroidism. Both conserved end residues are part of each CDR3. D genes are given only for firm matches. Rows may omit the clone size; those that give it use once, few, many or a size class.

V: TRBV12-3/TRBV12-4; size: many; J: TRBJ1-1; D: -; DNA: TGTGCCAGCAGTAGGGACATAATGAACACTGAAGCTTTCTTT; CDR3: CASSRDIMNTEAFF
V: TRBV27; size: few; J: TRBJ2-7; D: TRBD2; DNA: TGTGCCAGCAGTTCTGGACTAGTTGGAGAGCAGTACTTC; CDR3: CASSSGLVGEQYF
V: TRBV30; size: many; J: TRBJ1-1; D: -; DNA: TGTGCCTGGAGTAATGTGGGGAACACTGAAGCTTTCTTT; CDR3: CAWSNVGNTEAFF
V: TRBV2; size: many; J: TRBJ2-7; D: -; DNA: TGTGCCAGCACCGGCAGAGCGGTCGAGCAGTACTTC; CDR3: CASTGRAVEQYF
V: TRBV6-2/TRBV6-3; size: many; J: TRBJ2-1; D: -; DNA: TGTGCCAGCAGTTACGGATCATCATACAATGAGCAGTTCTTC; CDR3: CASSYGSSYNEQFF
V: TRBV20-1; size: -; J: TRBJ2-3; D: -; DNA: TGCAGTGCTAGCGTGAGCCGAGATACGCAGTATTTT; CDR3: CSASVSRDTQYF
V: TRBV5-1; size: many; J: TRBJ2-1; D: TRBD2; DNA: TGCGCCAGCAGCCCCTGGGGGACTAGTTACAATGAGCAGTTCTTC; CDR3: CASSPWGTSYNEQFF
V: TRBV5-1; size: few; J: TRBJ2-1; D: -; DNA: TGCGCCAGCAGCTTGGCCGGAGTTAGCTCCTACAATGAGCAGTTCTTC; CDR3: CASSLAGVSSYNEQFF
V: TRBV6-5; size: -; J: TRBJ2-3; D: TRBD2; DNA: TGTGCCAGCAGTTACTCTGGGCTAGCGGGAGTGCCAGATACGCAGTATTTT; CDR3: CASSYSGLAGVPDTQYF
V: TRBV28; size: many; J: TRBJ1-2; D: TRBD1; DNA: TGTGCCAGCAGTCCGACCCGACAGGGGAAGAACTATGGCTACACCTTC; CDR3: CASSPTRQGKNYGYTF
V: TRBV6-2/TRBV6-3; size: few; J: TRBJ2-7; D: TRBD2; DNA: TGTGCCAGCAGGAAAGGACTAGCGGGGAGGTACGAGCAGTACTTC; CDR3: CASRKGLAGRYEQYF
V: TRBV7-9; size: few; J: TRBJ2-3; D: TRBD1; DNA: TGTGCCAGCAGTTCGACCGGGACAGGGAGCACAGATACGCAGTATTTT; CDR3: CASSSTGTGSTDTQYF
V: TRBV28; size: many; J: TRBJ2-1; D: TRBD2; DNA: TGTGCCAGCAGTTTGGAGCGGCTAGCGGGCCTCAATGAGCAGTTCTTC; CDR3: CASSLERLAGLNEQFF
V: TRBV6-2/TRBV6-3; size: many; J: TRBJ2-5; D: TRBD2; DNA: TGTGCCAGCAGTCGCCCCGGGACTAGCCTTACGGAGACCCAGTACTTC; CDR3: CASSRPGTSLTETQYF
V: TRBV6-5; size: few; J: TRBJ1-1; D: -; DNA: TGTGCCAGCAGTTACTCGAATGGGGGGCCGCGGACTGAAGCTTTCTTT; CDR3: CASSYSNGGPRTEAFF
V: TRBV2; size: -; J: TRBJ2-5; D: TRBD2; DNA: TGTGCCCGACAAGATGTAGCGGGAGGCTACCAAGAGACCCAGTACTTC; CDR3: CARQDVAGGYQETQYF
V: TRBV10-3; size: few; J: TRBJ2-7; D: -; DNA: TGTGCCACTTCGGACCTCTCCTACGAGCAGTACTTC; CDR3: CATSDLSYEQYF
V: TRBV5-1; size: -; J: TRBJ2-5; D: -; DNA: TGCGCCAGCAGATCTGGCGGTCCCGAGACCCAGTACTTC; CDR3: CASRSGGPETQYF
V: TRBV9; size: -; J: TRBJ1-1; D: -; DNA: TGTGCCAGCAGCGTAGTGGGCAGTAAGAACACTGAAGCTTTCTTT; CDR3: CASSVVGSKNTEAFF
V: TRBV28; size: many; J: TRBJ1-6; D: -; DNA: TGTGCCAGCACAGACTTAAGGGCAGGGCGAGCGAGGGTACCCCTCCACTTT; CDR3: CASTDLRAGRARVPLHF
V: TRBV6-1; size: many; J: TRBJ2-7; D: TRBD1; DNA: TGTGCCAGCAGTTCCCCGACAGGGGGCTACGAGCAGTACTTC; CDR3: CASSSPTGGYEQYF
V: TRBV12-3/TRBV12-4; size: many; J: TRBJ2-7; D: TRBD1; DNA: TGTGCCAGCAGTCAAGTGGGACAGACCACCTACGAGCAGTACTTC; CDR3: CASSQVGQTTYEQYF
V: TRBV28; size: -; J: TRBJ2-2; D: -; DNA: TGTGCCAGCGGAGGCCCAGCGGAGTACACCGGGGAGCTGTTTTTT; CDR3: CASGGPAEYTGELFF
V: TRBV10-2; size: few; J: TRBJ2-5; D: -; DNA: TGCGCCAGCAGTGATACGACCAGGGACCAAGAGACCCAGTACTTC; CDR3: CASSDTTRDQETQYF
V: TRBV28; size: -; J: TRBJ2-1; D: TRBD2; DNA: TGTGCCAGCAGTCCCCCTACTAGCGGGACCCGGGAGCAGTTCTTC; CDR3: CASSPPTSGTREQFF
V: TRBV28; size: many; J: TRBJ1-1; D: -; DNA: TGTGCCAGCAGTGTGACAGTATACGTTGACGACACTGAAGCTTTCTTT; CDR3: CASSVTVYVDDTEAFF
V: TRBV30; size: many; J: TRBJ2-3; D: TRBD2; DNA: TGTGCCTGGAGGCGAAACGGGAGGGCCTACACAGATACGCAGTATTTT; CDR3: CAWRRNGRAYTDTQYF
V: TRBV28; size: many; J: TRBJ2-7; D: TRBD2; DNA: TGTGCCAGCAGGCCGACTAGCGGGAGAAACGAGCAGTACTTC; CDR3: CASRPTSGRNEQYF
V: TRBV9; size: -; J: TRBJ1-6; D: -; DNA: TGTGCCAGCAGTGGAGGACTCAAGAGCTCCTATAATTCACCCCTCCACTTT; CDR3: CASSGGLKSSYNSPLHF
V: TRBV5-6; size: many; J: TRBJ2-7; D: -; DNA: TGTGCCAGCAGCTTGGGGGGTCTCTACGAGCAGTACTTC; CDR3: CASSLGGLYEQYF